This is a list of T cell receptor beta chains from one sample in a study of blood T cell dynamics during melanoma immunotherapy. Libraries were prepared by immunoSEQ multiplex PCR; TCRdb keeps only in-frame clonotypes and omits some of them. The profile covers roughly 13,000 clones, with about 91% appearing a single time and 0.18% taken by the ten largest. The source material was effector memory CD8+ T cells from blood, sampled from a patient treated with checkpoint blockade. These receptors all stem from a human donor with melanoma. Both conserved end residues are part of each CDR3. D genes are given only for firm matches. Clone size is not always given. Where it is, it says once, few, many or a class for expanded clones.

j_call: TRBJ1-5; clone_size: -; d_call: -; v_call: TRBV4-3; cdr3_aa: CASSQGGGVNQPQHF; cdr3_nt: TGCGCCAGCAGCCAAGGTGGGGGTGTCAATCAGCCCCAGCATTTT
j_call: TRBJ2-7; clone_size: once; d_call: -; v_call: TRBV13; cdr3_aa: CASSLGLTYEQYF; cdr3_nt: TGTGCCAGCAGCTTAGGTCTAACCTACGAGCAGTACTTC
j_call: TRBJ1-1; clone_size: -; d_call: -; v_call: TRBV5-5; cdr3_aa: CASSLRIWRGGEGTEAFF; cdr3_nt: TGTGCCAGCAGCTTAAGGATCTGGAGGGGAGGGGAGGGCACTGAAGCTTTCTTT
j_call: TRBJ2-2; clone_size: -; d_call: -; v_call: TRBV5-1; cdr3_aa: CASSLGQGQSAGELFF; cdr3_nt: TGCGCCAGCAGCTTGGGGCAGGGGCAGTCCGCTGGGGAGCTGTTTTTT
j_call: TRBJ1-1; clone_size: -; d_call: TRBD1; v_call: TRBV5-6; cdr3_aa: CASSFYRGVGTEAFF; cdr3_nt: TGTGCCAGCAGCTTCTACAGGGGAGTAGGGACTGAAGCTTTCTTT
j_call: TRBJ2-3; clone_size: -; d_call: -; v_call: TRBV27; cdr3_aa: CASSLSEADTQYF; cdr3_nt: TGTGCCAGCAGTTTATCGGAAGCAGATACGCAGTATTTT
j_call: TRBJ2-2; clone_size: -; d_call: -; v_call: TRBV7-7; cdr3_aa: CASKAGGTGELFF; cdr3_nt: TGTGCTAGTAAGGCCGGGGGCACCGGGGAGCTGTTTTTT
j_call: TRBJ2-7; clone_size: few; d_call: TRBD1; v_call: TRBV27; cdr3_aa: CASSPGTALYEQYF; cdr3_nt: TGTGCCAGCAGTCCCGGGACAGCACTCTACGAGCAGTACTTC
j_call: TRBJ2-7; clone_size: -; d_call: TRBD2; v_call: TRBV28; cdr3_aa: CASSPRGTSGKRPDEQYF; cdr3_nt: TGTGCCAGCAGCCCCAGGGGGACTAGCGGGAAACGGCCCGACGAGCAGTACTTC
j_call: TRBJ2-1; clone_size: -; d_call: -; v_call: TRBV18; cdr3_aa: CASSPPHTNEQFF; cdr3_nt: TGTGCCAGCTCACCACCCCACACGAATGAGCAGTTCTTC
j_call: TRBJ1-2; clone_size: -; d_call: -; v_call: TRBV5-5; cdr3_aa: CASSSTPGSTYGYTF; cdr3_nt: TGTGCCAGCAGCTCCACCCCAGGGTCGACCTATGGCTACACCTTC
j_call: TRBJ2-1; clone_size: -; d_call: -; v_call: TRBV7-6; cdr3_aa: CASSLESTSLDEQFF; cdr3_nt: TGTGCCAGCAGCTTAGAGTCCACTAGTTTAGATGAGCAGTTCTTC
j_call: TRBJ2-1; clone_size: -; d_call: -; v_call: TRBV7-9; cdr3_aa: CASVGDFYNEQFF; cdr3_nt: TGTGCCAGCGTTGGAGATTTCTACAATGAGCAGTTCTTC
j_call: TRBJ2-1; clone_size: once; d_call: -; v_call: TRBV19; cdr3_aa: CASSSRGSYNEQFF; cdr3_nt: TGTGCCAGTAGTTCACGAGGGAGCTACAATGAGCAGTTCTTC
j_call: TRBJ2-2; clone_size: -; d_call: -; v_call: TRBV28; cdr3_aa: CASSFPETGELFF; cdr3_nt: TGTGCCAGCAGTTTCCCTGAGACCGGGGAGCTGTTTTTT
j_call: TRBJ2-7; clone_size: -; d_call: -; v_call: TRBV29-1; cdr3_aa: CSVPGEREQYF; cdr3_nt: TGCAGCGTCCCAGGGGAGAGGGAGCAGTACTTC
j_call: TRBJ2-1; clone_size: -; d_call: -; v_call: TRBV7-6; cdr3_aa: CASSFTETLDSYNEQFF; cdr3_nt: TGTGCCAGCAGCTTTACTGAAACTCTCGACTCCTACAATGAGCAGTTCTTC
j_call: TRBJ2-1; clone_size: few; d_call: TRBD2; v_call: TRBV19; cdr3_aa: CASSSGRAYEQFF; cdr3_nt: TGTGCCAGTTCTAGCGGGAGGGCTTATGAGCAGTTCTTC
j_call: TRBJ2-5; clone_size: -; d_call: -; v_call: TRBV7-9; cdr3_aa: CASSSAGRGRQETQYF; cdr3_nt: TGTGCCAGCAGCTCCGCAGGGCGCGGTCGCCAAGAGACCCAGTACTTC
j_call: TRBJ2-5; clone_size: -; d_call: -; v_call: TRBV7-6; cdr3_aa: CASSETPGETQYF; cdr3_nt: TGTGCCAGCAGCGAGACTCCTGGGGAGACCCAGTACTTC
j_call: TRBJ1-4; clone_size: -; d_call: TRBD1; v_call: TRBV7-6; cdr3_aa: CASSQDRGAEKLFF; cdr3_nt: TGTGCCAGCAGCCAGGACAGGGGTGCTGAAAAACTGTTTTTT
j_call: TRBJ2-5; clone_size: -; d_call: -; v_call: TRBV4-3; cdr3_aa: CASSQDLLAGMVETQYF; cdr3_nt: TGCGCCAGCAGCCAAGATCTTCTCGCAGGGATGGTGGAGACCCAGTACTTC
j_call: TRBJ1-4; clone_size: once; d_call: -; v_call: TRBV9; cdr3_aa: CASSVEGGRGEKLFF; cdr3_nt: TGTGCCAGCAGCGTAGAAGGAGGGAGGGGAGAAAAACTGTTTTTT
j_call: TRBJ1-3; clone_size: -; d_call: -; v_call: TRBV27; cdr3_aa: CASSSGFFGNTIYF; cdr3_nt: TGTGCCAGCAGTTCAGGGTTTTTTGGAAACACCATATATTTT
j_call: TRBJ2-6; clone_size: -; d_call: -; v_call: TRBV2; cdr3_aa: CASSVFWGVGANVLTF; cdr3_nt: TGTGCCAGCAGTGTTTTTTGGGGAGTTGGGGCCAACGTCCTGACTTTC
j_call: TRBJ1-1; clone_size: -; d_call: TRBD1; v_call: TRBV10-3; cdr3_aa: CAIRQGVTEAFF; cdr3_nt: TGTGCCATTAGACAGGGAGTCACTGAAGCTTTCTTT
j_call: TRBJ2-1; clone_size: -; d_call: -; v_call: TRBV19; cdr3_aa: CASSPGFGNEQFF; cdr3_nt: TGTGCCAGTAGCCCAGGGTTCGGGAATGAGCAGTTCTTC
j_call: TRBJ1-1; clone_size: once; d_call: -; v_call: TRBV7-8; cdr3_aa: CASSLLGGNTEAFF; cdr3_nt: TGTGCCAGCAGCTTATTGGGGGGGAACACTGAAGCTTTCTTT
j_call: TRBJ2-4; clone_size: -; d_call: -; v_call: TRBV28; cdr3_aa: CASRGGITLLAKNIQYF; cdr3_nt: TGTGCCAGCAGAGGCGGGATAACCCTTCTAGCCAAAAACATTCAGTACTTC
j_call: TRBJ1-5; clone_size: -; d_call: -; v_call: TRBV4-1; cdr3_aa: CASSQEEGDQPQHF; cdr3_nt: TGCGCCAGCAGCCAGGAGGAGGGGGATCAGCCCCAGCATTTT
j_call: TRBJ2-7; clone_size: -; d_call: -; v_call: TRBV5-6; cdr3_aa: CASSSGQLYEQYF; cdr3_nt: TGTGCCAGCAGCAGCGGACAGCTCTACGAGCAGTACTTC
j_call: TRBJ2-7; clone_size: few; d_call: TRBD1; v_call: TRBV7-6; cdr3_aa: CASSLQGAYEQYF; cdr3_nt: TGTGCCAGCAGTCTTCAGGGGGCTTACGAGCAGTACTTC
j_call: TRBJ1-2; clone_size: -; d_call: TRBD1; v_call: TRBV10-2; cdr3_aa: CASSVLRDRENYGYTF; cdr3_nt: TGCGCCAGCAGTGTCCTCCGGGACAGAGAAAACTATGGCTACACCTTC
j_call: TRBJ1-1; clone_size: -; d_call: -; v_call: TRBV19; cdr3_aa: CASSYSGYTEAFF; cdr3_nt: TGTGCCAGTAGTTATTCCGGGTACACTGAAGCTTTCTTT
j_call: TRBJ2-7; clone_size: -; d_call: -; v_call: TRBV7-9; cdr3_aa: CASSPRPSYEQYF; cdr3_nt: TGTGCCAGCAGCCCCCGACCATCCTACGAGCAGTACTTC
j_call: TRBJ1-1; clone_size: -; d_call: -; v_call: TRBV27; cdr3_aa: CASRLRGGTEAFF; cdr3_nt: TGTGCCAGCAGATTACGGGGAGGCACTGAAGCTTTCTTT
j_call: TRBJ2-3; clone_size: once; d_call: -; v_call: TRBV9; cdr3_aa: CASTRGGGEDTQYF; cdr3_nt: TGTGCCAGCACCCGAGGGGGGGGTGAGGATACGCAGTATTTT
j_call: TRBJ2-1; clone_size: -; d_call: -; v_call: TRBV4-1; cdr3_aa: CASSQDAERVQFF; cdr3_nt: TGCGCCAGCAGCCAAGATGCCGAGCGGGTACAGTTCTTC
j_call: TRBJ1-2; clone_size: -; d_call: -; v_call: TRBV10-2; cdr3_aa: CASSESLRGNYGYTF; cdr3_nt: TGCGCCAGCAGTGAGTCTTTGAGGGGGAACTATGGCTACACCTTC
j_call: TRBJ1-1; clone_size: -; d_call: TRBD1; v_call: TRBV5-8; cdr3_aa: CASRLGQGNTEAFF; cdr3_nt: TGTGCCAGCAGGCTGGGACAGGGAAACACTGAAGCTTTCTTT